The clone carrying this T cell receptor beta chain has more than one count but fewer than ten. Described time point: cycle 4 day 1 (C4D1), after about 6 weeks of nivolumab. Each patient's relapse followed autologous stem cell transplantation, and brentuximab vedotin exposure varied. This sample was included in a study of PD-1 blockade in classical Hodgkin lymphoma. Clones were read by immunoSEQ multiplex PCR, and TCRdb kept only the in-frame ones, dropping some. The sample lists around 13,000 clones, about 82% occurring once. The receptor comes from a human donor with classical Hodgkin lymphoma. Sequences were derived from peripheral blood mononuclear cells (PBMCs), sampled before the fourth cycle of nivolumab.

DNA of the CDR3: TGTGCCAGCAGTTTAAGTTCCGGGTACTCACCCCTCCACTTT. Its translation: CASSLSSGYSPLHF. V usage is TRBV27 and J usage is TRBJ1-6, with D hard to call. The CDR3 covers 14 residues. Germline V CDR1 and CDR2: MNHEY, SMNVEV (reference sequence). The V end lost 2 bases, the J end lost 10 bases, and 12 bases lay between the germline ends.